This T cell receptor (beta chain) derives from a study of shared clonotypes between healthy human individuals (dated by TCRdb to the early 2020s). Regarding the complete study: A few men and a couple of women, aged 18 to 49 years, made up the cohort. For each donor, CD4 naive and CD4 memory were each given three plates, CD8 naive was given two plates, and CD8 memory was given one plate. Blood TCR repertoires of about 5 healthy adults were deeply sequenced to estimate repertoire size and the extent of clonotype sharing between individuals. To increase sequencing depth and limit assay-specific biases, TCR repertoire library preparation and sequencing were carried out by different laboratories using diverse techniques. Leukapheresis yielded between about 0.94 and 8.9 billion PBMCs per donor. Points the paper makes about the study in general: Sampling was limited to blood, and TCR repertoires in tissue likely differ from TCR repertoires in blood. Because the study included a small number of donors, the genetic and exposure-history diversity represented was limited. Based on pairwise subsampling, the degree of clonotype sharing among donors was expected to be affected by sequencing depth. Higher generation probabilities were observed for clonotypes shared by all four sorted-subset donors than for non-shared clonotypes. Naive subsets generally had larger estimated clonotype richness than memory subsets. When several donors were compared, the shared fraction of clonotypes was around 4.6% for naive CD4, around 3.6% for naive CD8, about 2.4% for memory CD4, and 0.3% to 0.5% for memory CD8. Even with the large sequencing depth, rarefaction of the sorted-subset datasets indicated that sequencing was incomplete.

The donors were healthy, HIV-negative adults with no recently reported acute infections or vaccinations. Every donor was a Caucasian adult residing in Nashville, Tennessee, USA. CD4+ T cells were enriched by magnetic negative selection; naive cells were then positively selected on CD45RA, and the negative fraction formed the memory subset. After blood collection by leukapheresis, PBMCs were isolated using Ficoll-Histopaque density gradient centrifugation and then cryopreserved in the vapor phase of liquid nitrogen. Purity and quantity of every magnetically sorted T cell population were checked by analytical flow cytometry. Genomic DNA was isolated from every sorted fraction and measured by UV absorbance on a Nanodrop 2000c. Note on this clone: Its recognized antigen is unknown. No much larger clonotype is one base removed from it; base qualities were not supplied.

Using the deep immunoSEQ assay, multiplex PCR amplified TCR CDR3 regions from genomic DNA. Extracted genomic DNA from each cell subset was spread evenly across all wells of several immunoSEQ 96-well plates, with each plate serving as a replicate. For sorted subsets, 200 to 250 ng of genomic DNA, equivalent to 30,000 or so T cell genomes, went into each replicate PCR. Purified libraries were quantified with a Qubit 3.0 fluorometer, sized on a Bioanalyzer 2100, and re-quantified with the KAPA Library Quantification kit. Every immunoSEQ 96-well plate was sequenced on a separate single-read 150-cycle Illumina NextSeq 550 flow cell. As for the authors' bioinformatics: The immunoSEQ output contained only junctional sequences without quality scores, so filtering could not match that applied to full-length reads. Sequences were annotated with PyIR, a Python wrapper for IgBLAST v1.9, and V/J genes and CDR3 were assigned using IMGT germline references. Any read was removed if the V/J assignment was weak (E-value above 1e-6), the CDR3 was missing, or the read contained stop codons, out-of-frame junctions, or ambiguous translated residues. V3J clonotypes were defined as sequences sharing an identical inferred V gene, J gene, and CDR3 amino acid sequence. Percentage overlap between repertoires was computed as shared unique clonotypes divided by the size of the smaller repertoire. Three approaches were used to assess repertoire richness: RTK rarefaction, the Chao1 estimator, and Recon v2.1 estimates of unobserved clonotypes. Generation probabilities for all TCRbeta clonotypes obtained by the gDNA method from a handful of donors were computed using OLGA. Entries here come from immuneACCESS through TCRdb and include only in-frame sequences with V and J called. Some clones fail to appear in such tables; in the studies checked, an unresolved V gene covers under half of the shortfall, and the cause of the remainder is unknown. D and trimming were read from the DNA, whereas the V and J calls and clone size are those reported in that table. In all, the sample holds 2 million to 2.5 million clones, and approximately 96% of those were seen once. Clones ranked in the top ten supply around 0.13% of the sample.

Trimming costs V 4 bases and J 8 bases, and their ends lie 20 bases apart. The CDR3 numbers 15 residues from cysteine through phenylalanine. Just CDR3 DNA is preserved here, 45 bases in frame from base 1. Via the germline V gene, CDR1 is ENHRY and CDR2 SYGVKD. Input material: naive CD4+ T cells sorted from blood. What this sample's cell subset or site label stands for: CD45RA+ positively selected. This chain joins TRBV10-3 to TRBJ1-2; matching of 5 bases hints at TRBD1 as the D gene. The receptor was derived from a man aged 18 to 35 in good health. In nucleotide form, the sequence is TGTGCCATCAGTGCCGGGGGGGGAAGGTCTCCCGGCTACACCTTC. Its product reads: CAISAGGGRSPGYTF.